This is a list of T cell receptor beta chains from one sample in a study of blood T cell repertoires in COVID-19. The table came from immunoSEQ multiplex PCR; TCRdb's copy has only in-frame clones and leaves some out. The table includes 52,000 or so clones, roughly 79% detected once. Sequenced: peripheral blood. The receptor source for this set is a human donor in a cohort sampled during active COVID-19. Both conserved end residues are part of each CDR3. The D gene is left open where the match is weak. Clone size is not always given. Where it is, it says once, few, many or a class for expanded clones.

cdr3_length	v_call	clone_size	j_call	d_call	cdr3_nt	cdr3_aa
14	TRBV6-5	-	TRBJ2-5	-	TGTGCCAGCAGGGACCTAACAGGGTCTGAGACCCAGTACTTC	CASRDLTGSETQYF
15	TRBV18	-	TRBJ1-2	-	TGTGCCAGCTCACCACCTCGGGGGGCTTTAGGTGGCTACACCTTC	CASSPPRGALGGYTF
14	TRBV13	-	TRBJ2-1	TRBD2	TGTGCCAGCAGTATTAGCGGGACATACAATGAGCAGTTCTTC	CASSISGTYNEQFF
17	TRBV5-6	-	TRBJ2-7	TRBD1	TGTGCCAGCAGCGATTTAGGGGGCGGATCTTACTCCTACGAGCAGTACTTC	CASSDLGGGSYSYEQYF
15	TRBV9	once	TRBJ1-2	-	TGTGCCAGCAGCCTCCGGGACATCTTTAACTATGGCTACACCTTC	CASSLRDIFNYGYTF
20	TRBV27	-	TRBJ2-2	TRBD1	TGTGCCAGCAGTTTATCCTTATACCGAACCGGGACAGGGGGACCCGGGGAGCTGTTTTTT	CASSLSLYRTGTGGPGELFF
15	TRBV2	few	TRBJ1-1	TRBD1	TGTGCCAGCAGTCAAGGGACAGCGATAAACACTGAAGCTTTCTTT	CASSQGTAINTEAFF
14	TRBV5-1	-	TRBJ2-3	-	TGCGCCAGCAGCTTGACTAGCAGTTCAGATACGCAGTATTTT	CASSLTSSSDTQYF
18	TRBV7-2	-	TRBJ2-3	TRBD2	TGTGCCAGCAGCCGTACTAGCGGGGGGTCTTCCGGCACAGATACGCAGTATTTT	CASSRTSGGSSGTDTQYF
12	TRBV12-3/TRBV12-4	-	TRBJ1-1	-	TGTGCCAGCAGTTTAGGGCACACTGAAGCTTTCTTT	CASSLGHTEAFF
14	TRBV28	once	TRBJ2-5	-	TGTGCCAGCAGTAGGGGGGGACCTCAAGAGACCCAGTACTTC	CASSRGGPQETQYF
13	TRBV14	-	TRBJ1-1	-	TGTGCCAGCAGCAGGGGAAGCAACACTGAAGCTTTCTTT	CASSRGSNTEAFF
15	TRBV28	-	TRBJ1-6	TRBD1	TGTGCCAGCAGTCCCGGGACAGGGAGGATTTCACCCCTCCACTTT	CASSPGTGRISPLHF
14	TRBV5-1	-	TRBJ2-7	-	TGCGCCAGCAGCGCCCTTGGCACACCCTACGAGCAGTACTTC	CASSALGTPYEQYF
13	TRBV29-1	once	TRBJ2-7	TRBD1	TGCAGCGTGGGGACCGGGACAGCCTACGAGCAGTACTTC	CSVGTGTAYEQYF
12	TRBV25-1	medium-sized	TRBJ2-7	-	TGTGCCAGCAGCCCGGGGGTCTACGAGCAGTACTTC	CASSPGVYEQYF
13	TRBV19	-	TRBJ1-5	-	TGTGCCAGTAGTACGAGGGTTGGTCAGCCCCAGCATTTT	CASSTRVGQPQHF
14	TRBV7-9	-	TRBJ2-3	-	TGTGCCAGCTGGGGGGTGGGGAACACAGATACGCAGTATTTT	CASWGVGNTDTQYF
15	TRBV18	-	TRBJ2-5	TRBD2	TGTGCCAGCTCCCCGGGACTAGCGGGAATAGAGACCCAGTACTTC	CASSPGLAGIETQYF
16	TRBV7-9	-	TRBJ2-3	-	TGTGCCAGCAGCCTAAGACAGGTGACTAGCACAGATACGCAGTATTTT	CASSLRQVTSTDTQYF
16	TRBV7-3	-	TRBJ2-1	TRBD2	TGTGCCAGCAGCTACTCCCCAAGCGGGAGTAGAAATGAGCAGTTCTTC	CASSYSPSGSRNEQFF
16	TRBV5-6	-	TRBJ1-5	-	TGTGCCAGCAGCTTGTACGGGGTTTATAGCAATCAGCCCCAGCATTTT	CASSLYGVYSNQPQHF
15	TRBV6-5	-	TRBJ2-1	-	TGTGCCAGCAGTCCCCGGGACTCCCGAAACAATGAGCAGTTCTTC	CASSPRDSRNNEQFF
15	TRBV14	-	TRBJ2-1	TRBD2	TGTGCCAGCAGGCCGACTAGCGGGTCTTACAATGAGCAGTTCTTC	CASRPTSGSYNEQFF
16	TRBV5-1	few	TRBJ1-6	-	TGCGCCAGCAGCTTGTCCTCCCCAGGGGAGAATTCACCCCTCCACTTT	CASSLSSPGENSPLHF
15	TRBV19	few	TRBJ1-1	TRBD1	TGTGCCAGTAGTAGGGACAGGTATCCTCACACTGAAGCTTTCTTT	CASSRDRYPHTEAFF
14	TRBV9	-	TRBJ2-4	-	TGTGCCAGCAGCGTAGCGACAGACAAAAACATTCAGTACTTC	CASSVATDKNIQYF
14	TRBV27	-	TRBJ2-1	-	TGTGCCAGCAGTTTCCGCGAGACGGGGAATGAGCAGTTCTTC	CASSFRETGNEQFF
14	TRBV10-2	-	TRBJ2-3	TRBD2	TGCGCCAGCGGGCCGGGGGGGCGAGGAGATACGCAGTATTTT	CASGPGGRGDTQYF